This is a list of T cell receptor beta chains from one sample in a study of blood T cell repertoires in COVID-19. Libraries were prepared by immunoSEQ multiplex PCR; TCRdb keeps only in-frame clonotypes and omits some of them. Counted here are a few hundred thousand clones, about 85% occurring once; the ten biggest clones make up 2.9%. The sequencing input was peripheral blood. Source of these receptors: a man aged 45-65 years who had recovered from COVID-19. The conserved cysteine and the conserved F or W are not part of the CDR3 here.

J | V | CDR3
TRBJ2-1 | TRBV15 | ATSRARGEQF
TRBJ2-7 | TRBV2 | ASSRDRGPFEQY
TRBJ2-5 | TRBV7-9 | AILIAGGHQETQY
TRBJ2-2 | TRBV24-1 | ATGKREGNTGELF
TRBJ2-1 | TRBV18 | ASSPQPGTSGSDEQF
TRBJ2-2 | TRBV10-1 | ASSATRGYTGELF
TRBJ1-2 | TRBV20-1 | SASRDRANYGYT
TRBJ1-5 | TRBV28 | ASTPQAEQPQH
TRBJ2-7 | TRBV6-2/TRBV6-3 | ASSYPGQTYEQY
TRBJ2-1 | TRBV28 | ASSLTSLKGSREQF
TRBJ2-3 | TRBV7-9 | ASSSDTGTYTQY
TRBJ2-5 | TRBV3-1/TRBV3-2 | ASSRKGSVETQY
TRBJ1-4 | TRBV5-1 | ASSRGGINEKLF
TRBJ2-7 | TRBV5-1 | ASSPYSGTGQGLHEQY
TRBJ1-1 | TRBV18 | ASSPHNTEAF
TRBJ2-3 | TRBV30 | AWRRKTSGTDTQY
TRBJ2-1 | TRBV11-3 | ASSVTTGSGGEQF
TRBJ1-5 | TRBV19 | ASNTLLEGGWNRPQH
TRBJ2-7 | TRBV19 | ASSNPRDKQLYEQY
TRBJ1-6 | TRBV11-2 | ASSFDSDSPLH
TRBJ1-1 | TRBV30 | AWSSRTDKAF
TRBJ1-3 | TRBV7-2 | ASSPGTARLRGNTIY
TRBJ1-2 | TRBV5-4 | ASSLGQRGYGYT
TRBJ1-4 | TRBV27 | ASSYGGAGREKLF
TRBJ2-1 | TRBV4-1 | ASSRQTLAGGSSYNEQF
TRBJ2-3 | TRBV7-9 | ASSLELTGDSQT
TRBJ1-3 | TRBV13 | ASRYQGLSSGNTIY
TRBJ1-1 | TRBV29-1 | SVGRGRMNTEAF
TRBJ2-7 | TRBV20-1 | SALRYEQY
TRBJ2-7 | TRBV28 | ASSFRLAGIYEQY
TRBJ1-3 | TRBV6-6 | ASSRGGGGDSGNTIY
TRBJ2-1 | TRBV7-6 | ASSLGTGSYNEQF
TRBJ1-4 | TRBV2 | ASYYRALNEKLF
TRBJ2-5 | TRBV15 | ATSGSAGGLLGETQY
TRBJ1-6 | TRBV2 | ASVYRVNSPLH
TRBJ2-7 | TRBV2 | ASRKGQATYEQY
TRBJ2-1 | TRBV4-1 | ASSQGLAATGQF
TRBJ2-5 | TRBV5-1 | ASSSGLGQETQY
TRBJ2-3 | TRBV18 | ASSPRLGTDTQY
TRBJ1-1 | TRBV6-1 | ASSEAWRDTEAF
TRBJ2-7 | TRBV6-5 | ASSSGTGAFYEQY
TRBJ1-5 | TRBV2 | ASSGDRGLEPQH
TRBJ2-7 | TRBV30 | AWSPGTGEREQY
TRBJ2-7 | TRBV3-1/TRBV3-2 | ASSLAGGLYEQY
TRBJ2-7 | TRBV18 | ASSANPVTGGNEQY
TRBJ1-2 | TRBV10-3 | AISESLQNYGYT
TRBJ2-7 | TRBV28 | ASRRQGAYEQY
TRBJ1-6 | TRBV10-3 | AISALTGVNSPLH
TRBJ1-5 | TRBV6-5 | ASGTVFAQPQH
TRBJ2-3 | TRBV18 | ASSAGSGDTQY
TRBJ2-2 | TRBV7-9 | ASSLQFGELF